The 15 T cell receptor beta chains listed next were all sequenced from one sample in a study of shared clonotypes between healthy human individuals. Some clones are missing from TCRdb's copy, which holds only in-frame ones; the method was immunoSEQ multiplex PCR. The sample has millions of clones, 85% to 95% seen once. The sequenced sample consisted of naive CD4+ T cells from PBMCs. Subset given: CD45RA+ positively selected. Receptor source: a young man in good health. Some clones in this sample may be carry-over from other donors' samples.

This CDR3 reads CALTQTGQISNQPQHF. The CDR3 DNA reads as TGTGCCTTAACTCAAACAGGGCAGATCAGCAATCAGCCCCAGCATTTT. V and J are TRBV30 and TRBJ1-5, with a tentative D call TRBD1 (6 bases). The germline V gene has CDR1 GTSNPN and CDR2 SVGIG (reference sequence). V lost 7 bases and J lost 1, with 20 bases in between. The CDR3 runs to 16 residues.

The chain carries TRBV7-9 and TRBJ2-2; 9 bases align to TRBD2. CDR1 and CDR2 from the germline V gene are SEHNR and FQNEAQ (reference sequence). V shed 7 bases and J 1 base; nucleotides not matched to a gene: 4. This CDR3 is built from 15 residues. The CDR3 DNA reads as TGTGCCAGCACCCAACTAGCGGGGAACACCGGGGAGCTGTTTTTT. Its translation is CASTQLAGNTGELFF.

This clone was counted once. The chain uses TRBV7-9 and TRBJ1-5; a weak D match, TRBD1 (6 bases). Per the germline V gene, CDR1 is SEHNR and CDR2 is FQNEAQ (reference sequence). V lost 5 bases and J 2 bases, leaving 13 bases between the germline ends. This CDR3 is 15 amino acids long. CDR3 region: CASSQGGAGNQPQHF. CDR3 DNA: TGTGCCAGCAGCCAAGGGGGGGCAGGCAATCAGCCCCAGCATTTT.

Here the CDR3 reads CASTGRDSYEQYF. The CDR3 DNA reads as TGTGCCAGCACTGGCAGGGACTCCTACGAGCAGTACTTC. The V gene is TRBV28, the J gene TRBJ2-7; D is possibly TRBD1 (5 bases). V lost 7 bases and J lost 0, with 10 bases in between. This CDR3 has 13 residues. In germline, CDR1 is MDHEN, CDR2 SYDVKM. Supplemented by reference TRBV28 and TRBJ2-7, the full variable domain reads DVKVTQSSRYLVKRTGEKVFLECVQDMDHENMFWYRQDPGLGLRLIYFSYDVKMKEKGDIPEGYSVSREKKERFSLILESASTNQTSMYLCASTGRDSYEQYFGPGTRLTVT.

The chain recombines TRBV9 with TRBJ2-3; D may match TRBD1 or TRBD2 (7 bases each). The V end lost 1 base, the J end lost 3 bases, and 15 bases lay between the germline ends. Germline V gene sequence: CDR1 SGDLS, CDR2 YYNGEE. This CDR3 has 16 residues. CDR3 bases: TGTGCCAGCAGCGTACCCGGGGAGGGGGCAACAGATACGCAGTATTTT. The encoded protein is CASSVPGEGATDTQYF.

The gene calls are TRBV25-1 and TRBJ2-5, with D possibly matching TRBD1 (5 bases). The last part of the DNA fits TRBJ2-7 better; the J call may be wrong. Per the germline V gene, CDR1 is MGHDK and CDR2 is SYGVNS. The CDR3 sequence is 14 residues long. The CDR3 here is CASSESQGKNEQYF. The CDR3 nucleotides read TGTGCCAGCAGTGAATCCCAGGGTAAGAACGAGCAGTACTTC.

The V gene is TRBV10-3, the J gene TRBJ2-7; 8 nucleotides agree with TRBD2. The length of the CDR3 is 13 residues. Germline CDR1 reads ENHRY; CDR2 reads SYGVKD. V lost 6 bases to trimming and J lost 6 bases; unmatched junction nucleotides: 7. Here the CDR3 reads CAISPGRGGEQYF. The CDR3 coding sequence is TGTGCCATCAGCCCCGGGAGGGGGGGCGAGCAGTACTTC.

Of note for this clone: This sample includes further DNA sequences coding for the same CDR3. This chain links TRBV5-1 with TRBJ2-7; D may be TRBD1 (5 bases). CDR1 is SGHRS, CDR2 YFSETQ, per germline. Trimming removed 4 bases from V and 3 bases from J, with 11 bases in between. The CDR3 length is 13 residues. CDR3 in amino acids: CASSVRQGYEQYF. In nucleotides, the CDR3 is TGCGCCAGCAGCGTTCGGCAGGGCTACGAGCAGTACTTC.

The chain is built from TRBV5-1 and TRBJ2-1; 12 bases match TRBD2. J was trimmed by 15 bases and V by 1 base; bases with no gene match: 17. The CDR3 is made up of 17 amino acids. Germline-derived CDR1 and CDR2 are SGHRS and YFSETQ. CDR3 loop: CASSLTFGGTSGQRPFF. CDR3 nucleotide sequence: TGCGCCAGCAGCTTGACCTTCGGGGGGACTAGCGGGCAACGACCGTTCTTC. The whole variable domain, filled in from reference TRBV5-1 and TRBJ2-1, reads KAGVTQTPRYLIKTRGQQVTLSCSPISGHRSVSWYQQTPGQGLQFLFEYFSETQRNKGNFPGRFSGRQFSNSRSEMNVSTLELGDSALYLCASSLTFGGTSGQRPFFGPGTRLTVL.

J is TRBJ1-2 and V is TRBV14; a possible D gene is TRBD1 (5 bases). The ends were cut back, 3 bases at V and 7 bases at J, with 18 bases in the middle. This CDR3 has 15 residues. CDR1 is SGHDN, CDR2 FVKESK, per germline. CDR3 DNA sequence: TGTGCCAGCAGCCAGTCTCGAGGGGAATCAAGTGGCTACACCTTC. Translated, it gives CASSQSRGESSGYTF.

V gene TRBV19 combines with J gene TRBJ1-5; D is unclear. Trimming removed 3 bases at V and 4 bases at J, with 10 bases between. CDR3 size: 14 residues. Germline CDR1 and CDR2: LNHDA and SQIVND (reference sequence). The chain's CDR3 is CASSIRVLNQPQHF. For the CDR3, the DNA is TGTGCCAGTAGTATCCGGGTGCTGAATCAGCCCCAGCATTTT.

V and J are TRBV5-1 and TRBJ1-4; 7 positions agree with TRBD1. CDR1 and CDR2 (germline): SGHRS, YFSETQ. The V and J ends lost 1 base and 0 bases, in that order; junction bases with no gene match: 3. The length of the CDR3 is 16 residues. The CDR3 sequence: CASSLPTGTTNEKLFF. The DNA for the CDR3 is TGCGCCAGCAGCTTGCCGACAGGGACAACTAATGAAAAACTGTTTTTT.

This chain links TRBV7-3 with TRBJ1-5; unclear D gene. Trimming left V 4 bases short and J 10 bases short, with 11 bases between. CDR1 and CDR2 from the germline V gene are SGHTA and FQGTGA. The CDR3 runs 12 residues. CDR3 residues: CASSWDGGPQHF. For the CDR3, the DNA is TGTGCCAGCAGCTGGGATGGAGGCCCCCAGCATTTT. The variable domain in full, with the rest retrieved from reference TRBV7-3 and TRBJ1-5, is GAGVSQTPSNKVTEKGKYVELRCDPISGHTALYWYRQSLGQGPEFLIYFQGTGAADDSGLPNDRFFAVRPEGSVSTLKIQRTERGDSAVYLCASSWDGGPQHFGDGTRLSIL.

CDR3 in amino acids: CASSQTWSRNEQFF. The CDR3 bases are TGTGCCAGCAGTCAGACATGGTCTCGCAATGAGCAGTTCTTC. The chain recombines TRBV28 with TRBJ2-1; D unclear. V was pared by 5 bases and J by 6 bases, with 14 bases between. The CDR3 sequence is 14 residues long. The germline gives CDR1 MDHEN, CDR2 SYDVKM.

V gene TRBV20-1 combines with J gene TRBJ1-5; no reliable D call. The CDR3 covers 11 residues. In germline, CDR1 is DFQATT, CDR2 SNEGSKA (reference sequence). The V and J ends lost 1 base and 11 bases respectively, with 9 bases between them. CDR3: CSARGRRAQHF. DNA of the CDR3: TGCAGTGCTAGAGGCCGCCGGGCCCAGCATTTT.